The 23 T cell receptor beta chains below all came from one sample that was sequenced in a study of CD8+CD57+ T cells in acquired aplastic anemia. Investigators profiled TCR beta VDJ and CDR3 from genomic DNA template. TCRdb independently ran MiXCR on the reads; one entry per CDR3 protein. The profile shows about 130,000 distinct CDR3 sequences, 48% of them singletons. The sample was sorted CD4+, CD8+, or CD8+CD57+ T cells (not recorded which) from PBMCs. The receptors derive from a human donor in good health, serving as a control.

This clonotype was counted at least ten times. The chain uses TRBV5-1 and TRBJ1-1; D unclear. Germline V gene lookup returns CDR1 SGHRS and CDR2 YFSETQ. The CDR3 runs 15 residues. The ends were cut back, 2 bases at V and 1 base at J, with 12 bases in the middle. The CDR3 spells CASSLGPLGNTEAFF. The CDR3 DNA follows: TGCGCCAGCAGCTTAGGCCCACTGGGGAACACTGAAGCTTTCTTT.

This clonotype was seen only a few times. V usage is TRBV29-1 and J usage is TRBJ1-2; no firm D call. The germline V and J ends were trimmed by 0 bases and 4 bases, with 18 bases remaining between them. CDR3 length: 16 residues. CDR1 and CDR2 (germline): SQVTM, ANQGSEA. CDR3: CSVEDPGNSRFYGYTF. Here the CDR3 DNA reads TGCAGCGTTGAAGATCCGGGGAATAGCCGTTTCTATGGCTACACCTTC. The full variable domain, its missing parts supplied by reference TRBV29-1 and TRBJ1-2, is SAVISQKPSRDICQRGTSLTIQCQVDSQVTMMFWYRQQPGQSLTLIATANQGSEATYESGFVIDKFPISRPNLTFSTLTVSNMSPEDSSIYLCSVEDPGNSRFYGYTFGSGTRLTVV.

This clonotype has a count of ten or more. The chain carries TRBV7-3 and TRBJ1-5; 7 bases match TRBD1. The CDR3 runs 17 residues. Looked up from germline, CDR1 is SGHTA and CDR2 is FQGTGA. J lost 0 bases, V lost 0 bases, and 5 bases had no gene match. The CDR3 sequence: CASSLTGGSYSNQPQHF. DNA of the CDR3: TGTGCCAGCAGCTTAACAGGGGGCTCCTATAGCAATCAGCCCCAGCATTTT.

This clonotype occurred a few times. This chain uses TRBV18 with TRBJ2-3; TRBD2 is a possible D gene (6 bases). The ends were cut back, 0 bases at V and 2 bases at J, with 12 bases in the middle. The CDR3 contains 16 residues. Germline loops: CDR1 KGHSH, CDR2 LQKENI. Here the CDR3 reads CASSPPRRGYTDTQYF. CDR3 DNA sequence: TGTGCCAGCTCACCACCGAGGCGGGGTTACACAGATACGCAGTATTTT. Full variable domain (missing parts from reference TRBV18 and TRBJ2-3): NAGVMQNPRHLVRRRGQEARLRCSPMKGHSHVYWYRQLPEEGLKFMVYLQKENIIDESGMPKERFSAEFPKEGPSILRIQQVVRGDSAAYFCASSPPRRGYTDTQYFGPGTRLTVL.

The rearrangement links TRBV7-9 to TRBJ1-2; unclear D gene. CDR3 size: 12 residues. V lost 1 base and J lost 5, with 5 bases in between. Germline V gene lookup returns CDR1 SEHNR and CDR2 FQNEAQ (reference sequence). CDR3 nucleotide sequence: TGTGCCAGCAGCTTAGAGACATATGGCTACACCTTC. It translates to CASSLETYGYTF.

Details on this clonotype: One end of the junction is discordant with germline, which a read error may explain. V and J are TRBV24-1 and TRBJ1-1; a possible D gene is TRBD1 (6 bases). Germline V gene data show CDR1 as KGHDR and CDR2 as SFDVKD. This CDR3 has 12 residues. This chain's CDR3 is CATSVGDTEAFF. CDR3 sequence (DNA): TGTGCCACCAGTGTGGGGGACACTGAAGCTTTCTTC.

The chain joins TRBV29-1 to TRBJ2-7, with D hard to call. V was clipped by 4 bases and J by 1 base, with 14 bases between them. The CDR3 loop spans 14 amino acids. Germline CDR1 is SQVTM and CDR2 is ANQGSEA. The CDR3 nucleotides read TGCAGCGTTGCCGTGGCCTCCGGATCCTACGAGCAGTACTTC. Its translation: CSVAVASGSYEQYF.

Here the CDR3 reads CASSSRLSTEAFF. CDR3 coding DNA: TGTGCCAGCAGCTCACGGTTATCCACTGAAGCTTTCTTT. The J gene is TRBJ1-1, the V gene TRBV7-9; unclear D gene. The CDR3 runs 13 residues. In germline, CDR1 is SEHNR, CDR2 FQNEAQ (reference sequence). V was trimmed by 4 bases and J by 4 bases, leaving 10 bases between them.

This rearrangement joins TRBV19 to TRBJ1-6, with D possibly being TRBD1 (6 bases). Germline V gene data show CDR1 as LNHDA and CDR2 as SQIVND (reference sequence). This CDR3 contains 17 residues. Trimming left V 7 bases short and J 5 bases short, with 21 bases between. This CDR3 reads CASTMDPRGVDNSPLHF. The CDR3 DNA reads TGTGCCAGTACCATGGATCCCAGGGGCGTCGATAATTCACCCCTCCACTTT.

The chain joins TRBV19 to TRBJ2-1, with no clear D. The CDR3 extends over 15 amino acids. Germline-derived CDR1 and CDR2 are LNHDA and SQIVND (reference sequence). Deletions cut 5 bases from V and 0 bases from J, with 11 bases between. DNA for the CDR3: TGTGCCAGTAGTGGAGACACAAGCTCCTACAATGAGCAGTTCTTC. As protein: CASSGDTSSYNEQFF.

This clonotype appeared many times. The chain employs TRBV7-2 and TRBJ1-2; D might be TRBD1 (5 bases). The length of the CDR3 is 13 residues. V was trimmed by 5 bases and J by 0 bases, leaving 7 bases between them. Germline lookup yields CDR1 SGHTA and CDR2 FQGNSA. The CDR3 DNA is TGTGCCAGCAGCCTGACAGCTAACTATGGCTACACCTTC. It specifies CASSLTANYGYTF.

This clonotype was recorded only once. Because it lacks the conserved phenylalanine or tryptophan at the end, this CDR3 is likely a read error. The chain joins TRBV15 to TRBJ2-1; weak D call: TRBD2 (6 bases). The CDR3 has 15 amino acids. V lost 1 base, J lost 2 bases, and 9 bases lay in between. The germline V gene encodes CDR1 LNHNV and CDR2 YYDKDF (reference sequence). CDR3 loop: CATSRASGAYNEQFV. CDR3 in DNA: TGTGCCACCAGCAGAGCTTCGGGGGCCTACAATGAGCAGTTCGTC.

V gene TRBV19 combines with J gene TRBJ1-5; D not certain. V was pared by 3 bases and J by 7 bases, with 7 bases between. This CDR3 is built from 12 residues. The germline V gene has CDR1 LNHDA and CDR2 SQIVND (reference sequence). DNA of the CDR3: TGTGCCAGTAGTATGTTTGGACAGCCCCAGCATTTT. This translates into CASSMFGQPQHF.

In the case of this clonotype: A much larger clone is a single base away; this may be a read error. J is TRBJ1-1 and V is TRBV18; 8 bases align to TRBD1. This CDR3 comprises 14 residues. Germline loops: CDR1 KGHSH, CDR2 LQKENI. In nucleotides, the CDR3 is TGTGCCAGCTCACCGGACAGGGCGAACACTGAAGCTCTCTTT. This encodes CASSPDRANTEALF.

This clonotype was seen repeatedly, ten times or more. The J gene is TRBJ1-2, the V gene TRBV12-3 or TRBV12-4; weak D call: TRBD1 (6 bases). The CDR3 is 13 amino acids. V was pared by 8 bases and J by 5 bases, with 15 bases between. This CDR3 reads CASSGAGTYGYTF. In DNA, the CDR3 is TGTGCCAGCTCCGGGGCTGGGACATATGGCTACACCTTC.

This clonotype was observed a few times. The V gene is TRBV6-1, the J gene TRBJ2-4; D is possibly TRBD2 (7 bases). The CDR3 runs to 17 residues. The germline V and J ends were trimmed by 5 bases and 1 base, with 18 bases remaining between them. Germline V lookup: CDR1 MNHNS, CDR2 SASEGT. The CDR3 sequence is CASSFGGKGGAKNIQYF. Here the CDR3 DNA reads TGTGCCAGCAGTTTCGGGGGGAAGGGGGGTGCCAAAAACATTCAGTACTTC.

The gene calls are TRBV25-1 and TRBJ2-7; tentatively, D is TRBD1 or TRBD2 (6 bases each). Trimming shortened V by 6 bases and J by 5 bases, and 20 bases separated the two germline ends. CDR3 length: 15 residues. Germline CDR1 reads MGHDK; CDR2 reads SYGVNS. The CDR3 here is CASSLGEGGGHEQYF. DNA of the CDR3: TGTGCCAGCAGCTTGGGCGAGGGGGGCGGCCACGAGCAGTACTTC.

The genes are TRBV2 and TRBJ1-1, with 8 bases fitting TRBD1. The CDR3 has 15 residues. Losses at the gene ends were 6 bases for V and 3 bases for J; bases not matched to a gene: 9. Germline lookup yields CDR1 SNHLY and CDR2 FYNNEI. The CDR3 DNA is TGTGCCAGCAGGGGGACAGGAATCGGGTACACTGAAGCTTTCTTT. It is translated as CASRGTGIGYTEAFF.

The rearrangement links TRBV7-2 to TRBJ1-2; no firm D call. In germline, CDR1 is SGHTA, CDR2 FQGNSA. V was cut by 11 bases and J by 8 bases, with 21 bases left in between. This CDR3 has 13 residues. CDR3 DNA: TGTGCCGGCGGCCTTAGCCTTCTGGCCGGCTACACCTTC. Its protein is CAGGLSLLAGYTF.

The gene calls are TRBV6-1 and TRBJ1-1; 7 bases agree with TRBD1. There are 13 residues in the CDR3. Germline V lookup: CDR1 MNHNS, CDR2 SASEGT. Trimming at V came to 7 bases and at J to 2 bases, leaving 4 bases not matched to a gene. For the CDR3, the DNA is TGTGCCAGCACCAGGGGGGGAAACACTGAAGCTTTCTTT. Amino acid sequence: CASTRGGNTEAFF.

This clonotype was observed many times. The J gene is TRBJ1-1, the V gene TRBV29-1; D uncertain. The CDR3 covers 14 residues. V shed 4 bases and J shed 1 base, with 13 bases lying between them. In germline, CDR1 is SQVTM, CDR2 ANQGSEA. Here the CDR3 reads CSVAKALGNTEAFF. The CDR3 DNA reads TGCAGCGTTGCTAAGGCGTTAGGGAACACTGAAGCTTTCTTT.

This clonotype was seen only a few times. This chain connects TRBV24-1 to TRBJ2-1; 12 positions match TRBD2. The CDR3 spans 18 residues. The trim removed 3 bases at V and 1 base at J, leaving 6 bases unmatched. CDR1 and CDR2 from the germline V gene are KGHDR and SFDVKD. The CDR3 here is CATSDPWTSGTSYNEQFF. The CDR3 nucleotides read TGTGCCACCAGTGATCCGTGGACTAGCGGGACTTCCTACAATGAGCAGTTCTTC.

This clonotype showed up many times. CDR3 residues: CASSLAAGIGGGELFF. CDR3 nucleotides: TGCGCCAGCAGCTTGGCGGCTGGGATTGGAGGCGGGGAGCTGTTTTTT. The chain recombines TRBV5-1 with TRBJ2-2, with a weak D call TRBD2 (5 bases). The CDR3 covers 16 residues. Germline V gives CDR1 SGHRS, CDR2 YFSETQ. With 0 bases removed from V and 7 bases from J, the gap between germline ends came to 16 bases.